What follows are 14 T cell receptor beta chains derived from one specimen sequenced in a study of blood T cell repertoires in COVID-19. Generated by immunoSEQ multiplex PCR, the TCRdb table keeps only in-frame clones and is missing some. The sample has 130,000 to 150,000 clones, roughly 87% seen once. The sequenced sample consisted of peripheral blood. These receptors all come from a woman between 50 and 59 years old with acute or convalescent COVID-19.

V is TRBV24-1 and J is TRBJ2-5; 16 nucleotides align to TRBD2. The CDR3 contains 16 residues. Losses at the gene ends were 4 bases for V and 5 bases for J; bases not matched to a gene: 3. Germline V gene lookup returns CDR1 KGHDR and CDR2 SFDVKD. CDR3 amino acids: CATSDPGLAGGETQYF. CDR3 nucleotide sequence: TGTGCCACCAGTGACCCGGGACTAGCGGGAGGGGAGACCCAGTACTTC.

This chain connects TRBV27 to TRBJ1-1; 12 bases line up with TRBD1. V shed 5 bases and J 5 bases; nucleotides not matched to a gene: 12. Germline assignment: CDR1 MNHEY and CDR2 SMNVEV (reference sequence). The CDR3 has 17 residues. As DNA, the CDR3 is TGTGCCAGCAGTCCCGGCCCGGGACAGGGGGCCAGTACTGAAGCTTTCTTT. This sequence encodes CASSPGPGQGASTEAFF.

The gene calls are TRBV7-2 and TRBJ1-5, with D uncertain. From germline, CDR1 is SGHTA and CDR2 FQGNSA. The CDR3 has 15 amino acids. Trimming removed 5 bases from V and 1 base from J, with 12 bases in between. The DNA of the CDR3 is TGTGCCAGCAGCCCCAATGCGGGAAGCAATCAGCCCCAGCATTTT. It codes for CASSPNAGSNQPQHF. The full variable domain, with the rest looked up from reference TRBV7-2 and TRBJ1-5, is GAGVSQSPSNKVTEKGKDVELRCDPISGHTALYWYRQSLGQGLEFLIYFQGNSAPDKSGLPSDRFSAERTGGSVSTLTIQRTQQEDSAVYLCASSPNAGSNQPQHFGDGTRLSIL.

V gene TRBV6-6 combines with J gene TRBJ2-2, with D perhaps TRBD2 (6 bases). The CDR3 is 16 residues long. Trimming pared 4 bases from V and 4 bases from J, leaving 16 bases between. CDR1 MNHNY and CDR2 SVGAGI come from the germline V gene (reference sequence). For the CDR3, the DNA is TGTGCCAGCAGTTTCTCTAGCGTCCTAACCACCGGGGAGCTGTTTTTT. Translation gives CASSFSSVLTTGELFF.

The chain uses TRBV18 and TRBJ2-3; no clear D gene. V dropped 3 bases and J dropped 2 bases, with 9 bases sitting between them. This CDR3 contains 14 residues. The V gene's germline CDR1 is KGHSH and CDR2 LQKENI. The CDR3 is CASSPRRYTDTQYF. In DNA form, the CDR3 reads TGTGCCAGCTCACCGAGGAGATACACAGATACGCAGTATTTT.

The rearrangement joins TRBV15 to TRBJ1-5; tentative D call: TRBD1 (6 bases). The V end was cut by 0 bases, the J end by 5 bases, with 11 bases between. This CDR3 region has 15 residues. Per germline, CDR1 LNHNV and CDR2 YYDKDF (reference sequence). CDR3 region: CATSRDQGIDQPQHF. In DNA, the CDR3 is TGTGCCACCAGCAGAGATCAGGGGATCGATCAGCCCCAGCATTTT.

This sequence joins TRBV14 and TRBJ2-7; D unresolved. The V gene lost 3 bases and the J gene lost 4 bases, with 7 bases spanning the gap. CDR1 and CDR2 from the germline V gene are SGHDN and FVKESK. The CDR3 loop spans 12 amino acids. The DNA for the CDR3 is TGTGCCAGCAGCCAGCCACTTTACGAGCAGTACTTC. It encodes CASSQPLYEQYF.

V gene TRBV11-3 combines with J gene TRBJ2-3, with no clear D. Trimming pared 5 bases from V and 2 bases from J, leaving 8 bases between. The CDR3 extends over 13 amino acids. The germline V gene encodes CDR1 SGHNT and CDR2 YENEEA. CDR3 sequence: CASSLPYTDTQYF. The CDR3 DNA sequence: TGTGCCAGCAGCCTCCCCTACACAGATACGCAGTATTTT.

The chain has TRBV7-9 and TRBJ1-1; 9 bases line up with TRBD1. CDR1 and CDR2 from the germline V gene are SEHNR and FQNEAQ (reference sequence). The CDR3 has 13 residues. Trimming took 1 base from V and 11 from J; bases not matched to a gene: 5. This CDR3 reads CASSLGDRVEAFF. The CDR3 region has the DNA TGTGCCAGCAGCTTAGGGGACAGGGTAGAGGCTTTCTTT.

The chain combines TRBV6-5 with TRBJ2-7; maybe TRBD2 (6 bases). The germline V gene encodes CDR1 MNHEY and CDR2 SVGAGI. CDR3 size: 13 residues. V was pared by 4 bases and J by 4 bases, with 11 bases between. CDR3 coding DNA: TGTGCCAGCAGTTCGGGAGCTAGGTACGAGCAGTACTTC. Amino acid sequence: CASSSGARYEQYF.

V usage is TRBV5-1 and J usage is TRBJ1-5; 9 nucleotides align to TRBD1. Per germline, CDR1 SGHRS and CDR2 YFSETQ. V shed 4 bases, J shed 6 bases, and the junction held 8 bases outside the gene matches. The CDR3 spans 15 residues. CDR3 DNA: TGCGCCAGCAGCCCGGGGGGACAGGGTATTCAGCCCCAGCATTTT. This codes for CASSPGGQGIQPQHF.

The chain joins TRBV28 to TRBJ1-5; weak D call: TRBD1 (6 bases). CDR3 length equals 15 residues. Trimming pared 3 bases from V and 4 bases from J, leaving 13 bases between. CDR1 and CDR2 (germline): MDHEN, SYDVKM. This chain's CDR3 is CASSFRQVLNQPQHF. CDR3 sequence (DNA): TGTGCCAGCAGTTTTCGACAGGTTCTGAATCAGCCCCAGCATTTT.

The CDR3 bases are TGTGCCAGCAGCTTAGTACTAGCGGGGGGGTACGAGCAGTACTTC. It specifies CASSLVLAGGYEQYF. This sequence joins TRBV7-2 and TRBJ2-7; 13 bases match TRBD2. With 1 base clipped from V and 4 bases from J, the junction kept 1 base outside the gene matches. The CDR3 consists of 15 residues. CDR1 and CDR2 from the germline V gene are SGHTA and FQGNSA.

The chain couples TRBV12-5 to TRBJ1-5, with TRBD1 matching 10 bases. Germline V CDR1 and CDR2: LGHNT, FRNRAP. This CDR3 is built from 15 residues. With 6 bases clipped from V and 5 bases from J, the junction kept 7 bases outside the gene matches. For the CDR3, the DNA is TGTGCTAGTGGATTAGCCGGGACAGGGGATCAGCCCCAGCATTTT. This translates into CASGLAGTGDQPQHF. The variable domain in full, completed from reference TRBV12-5 and TRBJ1-5, reads DARVTQTPRHKVTEMGQEVTMRCQPILGHNTVFWYRQTMMQGLELLAYFRNRAPLDDSGMPKDRFSAEMPDATLATLKIQPSEPRDSAVYFCASGLAGTGDQPQHFGDGTRLSIL.